Shown below are 21 T cell receptor beta chains from a single sample sequenced in a study of blood T cell repertoires in COVID-19. Sequenced by immunoSEQ multiplex PCR; TCRdb stores in-frame clones only, minus some. The top ten hold around 4.6% of the sample, which has a few hundred thousand clones, 89% seen once. Sequenced input: peripheral blood. These receptors originate from a middle-aged woman who had recovered from COVID-19.

J is TRBJ1-6 and V is TRBV5-6; a possible D gene is TRBD1 (5 bases). Trimming left V 2 bases short and J 7 bases short, with 10 bases between. The CDR3 contains 14 residues. Looked up from germline, CDR1 is SGHDT and CDR2 is YYEEEE. CDR3 DNA: TGTGCCAGCAGCTTTCGACAGATAAATTCACCCCTCCACTTT. Its protein product is CASSFRQINSPLHF.

The gene calls are TRBV2 and TRBJ2-7, with TRBD2 matching over 7 bases. The CDR3 is made up of 13 amino acids. V dropped 11 bases and J dropped 1; count of bases not matched to a gene: 8. The germline V gene has CDR1 SNHLY and CDR2 FYNNEI. The CDR3 DNA reads TGTGCCGACCGGGGGGACTTATCCTACGAGCAGTACTTC. This gives the protein CADRGDLSYEQYF.

V and J are TRBV29-1 and TRBJ2-3, with 10 bases that match TRBD2. The CDR3 contains 16 residues. CDR1 is SQVTM, CDR2 ANQGSEA, per germline. V lost 2 bases, J lost 4 bases, and 9 bases stayed unmatched. Written as DNA, the CDR3 is TGCAGCGTTGAACGACTAGCGGGTTGGGCCCCAGATACGCAGTATTTT. Translation gives CSVERLAGWAPDTQYF.

The chain carries TRBV3-1 (or the pseudogene TRBV3-2) and TRBJ2-1; no definite D call. The CDR3 runs 14 residues. V lost 4 bases, J lost 8 bases, and 15 bases lay in between. CDR1 is LGHDT, CDR2 YNNKEL, per germline (reference sequence). CDR3 sequence (DNA): TGTGCCAGCAGCCGTGAATTTGTAGTTGATGAGCAGTTCTTC. Protein: CASSREFVVDEQFF.

V and J are TRBV7-2 and TRBJ2-2; TRBD2 might be the D (6 bases). Germline assignment: CDR1 SGHTA and CDR2 FQGNSA. The CDR3 extends over 14 amino acids. V was shortened by 5 bases and J by 4 bases, with 11 bases between the two germline ends. The CDR3 protein is CASSRTEGTGELFF. The CDR3 nucleotides are TGTGCCAGCAGCCGGACGGAGGGCACCGGGGAGCTGTTTTTT.

The chain recombines TRBV7-2 with TRBJ2-6; 9 bases line up with TRBD1. CDR1 SGHTA and CDR2 FQGNSA come from the germline V gene. The ends lost 4 bases at V and 0 bases at J; junction bases unmatched: 4. The CDR3 covers 17 residues. Here the CDR3 reads CASSSPGQGSGANVLTF. In DNA, the CDR3 is TGTGCCAGCAGCTCTCCGGGACAGGGCTCTGGGGCCAACGTCCTGACTTTC.

The chain combines TRBV28 with TRBJ2-3, with 12 bases fitting TRBD2. There are 14 residues in the CDR3. Germline-derived CDR1 and CDR2 are MDHEN and SYDVKM. Unmatched junction bases numbered 6, after V lost 10 bases and J lost 4 bases. The CDR3 bases are TGTGCCACCATACCTAGCGGGGGGGCAGATACGCAGTATTTT. It is translated as CATIPSGGADTQYF. Looking up the rest from reference TRBV28 and TRBJ2-3 gives the full variable domain: DVKVTQSSRYLVKRTGEKVFLECVQDMDHENMFWYRQDPGLGLRLIYFSYDVKMKEKGDIPEGYSVSREKKERFSLILESASTNQTSMYLCATIPSGGADTQYFGPGTRLTVL.

This chain connects TRBV12-5 to TRBJ1-1, with 7 bases lining up with TRBD1. This CDR3 region has 16 residues. Germline V gives CDR1 LGHNT, CDR2 FRNRAP. V was pared by 7 bases and J by 4 bases, with 15 bases of the junction left unmatched. CDR3 in amino acids: CASAGAKTGRITEAFF. The CDR3 coding sequence is TGTGCTAGTGCAGGCGCAAAGACAGGGAGGATCACTGAAGCTTTCTTT.

The chain recombines TRBV9 with TRBJ1-3, with D possibly being TRBD1 (6 bases). Looked up from germline, CDR1 is SGDLS and CDR2 is YYNGEE. This CDR3 comprises 18 residues. V lost 4 bases and J lost 1, with 21 bases in between. CDR3 nucleotide sequence: TGTGCCAGCAGCAGGCACGGGGACACGGGTTTATCTGGAAACACCATATATTTT. It encodes CASSRHGDTGLSGNTIYF. Based on the CDR3 plus reference TRBV9 and TRBJ1-3, the full variable domain is DSGVTQTPKHLITATGQRVTLRCSPRSGDLSVYWYQQSLDQGLQFLIQYYNGEERAKGNILERFSAQQFPDLHSELNLSSLELGDSALYFCASSRHGDTGLSGNTIYFGEGSWLTVV.

The chain is built from TRBV12-5 and TRBJ1-1; D is undetermined. The CDR3 contains 13 residues. Between the trimmed V and J ends, which lost 5 bases and 1 base, there was a span of 8 bases. In germline, CDR1 is LGHNT, CDR2 FRNRAP. The CDR3 DNA follows: TGTGCTAGTGGTCGGAGGGAGAACACTGAAGCTTTCTTT. Translation gives CASGRRENTEAFF.

V is TRBV6-6 and J is TRBJ2-5, with 13 positions matching TRBD2. J lost 0 bases, V lost 5 bases, and 9 bases had no gene match. Germline loops: CDR1 MNHNY, CDR2 SVGAGI (reference sequence). CDR3 length: 18 amino acids. In nucleotides, the CDR3 is TGTGCCAGCAGTCTCGGGACTAGCGGGGACGCGTACCAAGAGACCCAGTACTTC. This codes for CASSLGTSGDAYQETQYF.

CDR3: CASPFYEQYF. The CDR3 bases are TGCGCCAGCCCGTTCTACGAGCAGTACTTC. V and J are TRBV10-1 and TRBJ2-7; D unclear. The germline gives CDR1 WNHNN, CDR2 SYGVQD (reference sequence). With 8 bases removed from V and 3 bases from J, the gap between germline ends came to 5 bases. This CDR3 spans 10 amino acids.

The genes are TRBV29-1 and TRBJ2-5, with TRBD1 matching 7 bases. The CDR3 is 13 amino acids. From germline, CDR1 is SQVTM and CDR2 ANQGSEA. The trim removed 6 bases at V and 3 bases at J, leaving 7 bases unmatched. CDR3 in amino acids: CSVARDRKETQYF. CDR3 in DNA: TGCAGCGTGGCCCGGGACAGAAAAGAGACCCAGTACTTC.

This chain joins TRBV11-2 and TRBJ2-1, with D possibly matching TRBD1 (5 bases). This CDR3 is 14 amino acids long. Germline CDR1 and CDR2: SGHAT and FQNNGV. V was pared by 5 bases and J by 5 bases, with 13 bases between. CDR3 in amino acids: CASSQRWGNNEQFF. CDR3 nucleotide sequence: TGTGCCAGCAGCCAAAGATGGGGCAACAATGAGCAGTTCTTC.

The rearrangement joins TRBV6-2 or TRBV6-3 to TRBJ2-3; 7 bases are shared with TRBD2. The germline CDR1 and CDR2 sequences are MNHEY and SVGEGT. Germline trimming cut 6 bases from V and 6 bases from J; bases unmatched to any gene: 9. The CDR3 sequence is 14 residues long. The CDR3 protein is CASSPGLFVDTQYF. In nucleotides, the CDR3 is TGTGCCAGCAGCCCGGGACTATTTGTGGATACGCAGTATTTT.

The rearrangement links TRBV9 to TRBJ2-5; perhaps TRBD2 as D (6 bases). The length of the CDR3 is 16 residues. Germline-derived CDR1 and CDR2 are SGDLS and YYNGEE. V was shortened by 1 base and J by 2 bases, with 15 bases between the two germline ends. This CDR3 is CASSVSGLGWQETQYF. The CDR3 coding sequence is TGTGCCAGCAGCGTATCGGGACTTGGGTGGCAAGAGACCCAGTACTTC.

The V gene is TRBV2, the J gene TRBJ2-7; 8 nucleotides agree with TRBD2. Unmatched junction bases numbered 11, after V lost 7 bases and J lost 6 bases. Looked up from germline, CDR1 is SNHLY and CDR2 is FYNNEI. The CDR3 loop spans 14 amino acids. CDR3 region: CASKKIAGPFEQYV. The CDR3 region has the DNA TGTGCCAGCAAAAAGATAGCGGGACCCTTCGAGCAGTACGTC.

The chain is built from TRBV5-4 and TRBJ1-2, with D unclear. V was cut by 4 bases and J by 4 bases, with 8 bases left in between. Looked up from germline, CDR1 is SGHNT and CDR2 is YYREEE (reference sequence). There are 12 residues in the CDR3. CDR3 bases: TGTGCCAGCAGCGTCGGGAGCTATGGCTACACCTTC. Amino acids: CASSVGSYGYTF.

This clone has just one count. In DNA, the CDR3 is TGTGCCAGCAGCAACCGGGACAGCTACGAGCAGTACGTC. It encodes CASSNRDSYEQYV. This sequence joins TRBV13 and TRBJ2-7, with 7 bases fitting TRBD1. From germline, CDR1 is PRHDT and CDR2 FYEKMQ (reference sequence). This CDR3 region has 13 residues. J gave up 3 bases and V 5 bases, and 4 bases lay outside the gene matches.

The genes are TRBV4-3 and TRBJ1-1; D gene ambiguous. V shed 3 bases and J shed 2 bases, with 7 bases lying between them. CDR1 is LGHNA, CDR2 YSLEER, per germline. The CDR3 extends over 13 amino acids. Written as DNA, the CDR3 is TGCGCCAGCAGCCACCCGGGAAACACTGAAGCTTTCTTT. Residues: CASSHPGNTEAFF.

The CDR3 region is CASSYWGAGGTDTQYF. In DNA form, the CDR3 reads TGTGCCAGCAGTTACTGGGGAGCGGGGGGCACAGATACGCAGTATTTT. The chain couples TRBV6-5 to TRBJ2-3, with TRBD2 matching 8 bases. CDR3 length: 16 residues. Trimming took 1 base from V and 1 from J; bases not matched to a gene: 4. The V gene's germline CDR1 is MNHEY and CDR2 SVGAGI.